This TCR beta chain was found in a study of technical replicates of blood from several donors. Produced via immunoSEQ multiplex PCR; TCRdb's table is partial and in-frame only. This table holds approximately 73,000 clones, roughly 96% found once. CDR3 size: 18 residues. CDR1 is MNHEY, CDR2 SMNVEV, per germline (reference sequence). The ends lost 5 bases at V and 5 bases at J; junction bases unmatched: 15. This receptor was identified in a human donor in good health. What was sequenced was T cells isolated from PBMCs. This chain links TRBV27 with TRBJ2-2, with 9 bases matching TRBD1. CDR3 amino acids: CASSLYGQGRFGTGELFF. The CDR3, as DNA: TGTGCCAGCAGTCTATATGGACAGGGGAGGTTTGGGACCGGGGAGCTGTTTTTT.